This TCR beta chain was observed in a study of shared clonotypes between healthy human individuals. Study-wide points: Owing to a small donor count, the genetic and exposure-history diversity represented was limited.

The sequencing of unsorted PBMC DNA took place on ten immunoSEQ deep assay plates. Original handling: ImmunoSEQ output held junction-only sequences without quality scores, so filtering differed. Sequencing used immunoSEQ multiplex PCR; TCRdb keeps in-frame clones, though not all of them. V, J and clone size are taken as reported in that table, and D and trimming were inferred from the DNA itself. This sample has about 490,000 clones; less than 80% occur once, and the top ten carry 13%. The CDR3 is made up of 14 amino acids. Trimming left V 3 bases short and J 3 bases short, with 9 bases between. Germline loops: CDR1 SNHLY, CDR2 FYNNEI. Free of recent acute infections or vaccinations, the donors were healthy HIV-negative adults. Comment on this clone: The antigen is unknown.

This chain connects TRBV2 to TRBJ2-1, with D perhaps matching TRBD2 (6 bases). This clonotype was obtained from a middle-aged woman in good health. Some clones in this sample may be carry-over from other donors' samples. Sequences were obtained from PBMCs. The CDR3: CASSEVSGYNEQFF. DNA of the CDR3: TGTGCCAGCAGTGAGGTTAGCGGCTACAATGAGCAGTTCTTC.